This T cell receptor (beta chain) was found in a study of OX40 agonist ivuxolimab in advanced cancers. This clone appeared a few times. The repertoire was sequenced with immunoSEQ multiplex PCR; TCRdb's copy has only in-frame clones and lacks some. This table holds 65,000 to 90,000 clones, 70% to 90% found once. Sequences were derived from CD4+ or CD8+ T cells sorted from blood, sampled in a trial of the OX40 agonist ivuxolimab. The TCR originated in an adult with an advanced solid tumor such as melanoma, head and neck, liver or kidney cancer.

This CDR3 reads CASSLGRAPNSPLHF. CDR3 in DNA: TGTGCCAGCAGCTTAGGCCGGGCACCCAATTCACCCCTCCACTTT. This sequence joins TRBV7-2 and TRBJ1-6; D is unclear. The V gene's germline CDR1 is SGHTA and CDR2 FQGNSA. V shed 1 base and J shed 7 bases, with 11 bases lying between them. The CDR3 loop spans 15 amino acids.